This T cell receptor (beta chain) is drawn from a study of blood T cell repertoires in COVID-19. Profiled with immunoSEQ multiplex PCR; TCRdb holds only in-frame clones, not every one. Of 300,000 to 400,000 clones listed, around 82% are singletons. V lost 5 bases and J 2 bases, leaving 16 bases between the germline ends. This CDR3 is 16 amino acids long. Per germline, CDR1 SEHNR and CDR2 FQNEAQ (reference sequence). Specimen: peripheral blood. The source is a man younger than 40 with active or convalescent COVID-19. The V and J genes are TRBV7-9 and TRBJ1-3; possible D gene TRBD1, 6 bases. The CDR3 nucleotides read TGTGCCAGCAGCGGTGCCAGGGGTTTTGCTGGAAACACCATATATTTT. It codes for CASSGARGFAGNTIYF.